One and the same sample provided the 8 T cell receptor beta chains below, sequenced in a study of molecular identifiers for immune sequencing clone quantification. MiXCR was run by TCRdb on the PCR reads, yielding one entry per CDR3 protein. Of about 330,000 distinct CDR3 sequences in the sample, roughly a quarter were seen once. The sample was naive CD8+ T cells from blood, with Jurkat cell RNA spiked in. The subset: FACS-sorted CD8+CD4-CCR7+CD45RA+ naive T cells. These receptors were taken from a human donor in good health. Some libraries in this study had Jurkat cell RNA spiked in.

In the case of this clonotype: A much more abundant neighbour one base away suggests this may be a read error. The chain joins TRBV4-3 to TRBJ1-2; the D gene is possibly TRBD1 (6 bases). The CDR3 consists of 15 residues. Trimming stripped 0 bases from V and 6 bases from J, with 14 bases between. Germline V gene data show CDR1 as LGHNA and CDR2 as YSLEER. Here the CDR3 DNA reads TGCGCCAGCAGCCAAGATCCAGGGGTCGACGATGGCTACACCTTC. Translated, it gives CASSQDPGVDDGYTF.

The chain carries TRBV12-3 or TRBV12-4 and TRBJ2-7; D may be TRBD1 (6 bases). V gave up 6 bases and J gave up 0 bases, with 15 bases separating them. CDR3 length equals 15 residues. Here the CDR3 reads CASRGAGTHSYEQYF. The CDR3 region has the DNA TGTGCCAGCAGGGGGGCCGGGACACACTCCTACGAGCAGTACTTC.

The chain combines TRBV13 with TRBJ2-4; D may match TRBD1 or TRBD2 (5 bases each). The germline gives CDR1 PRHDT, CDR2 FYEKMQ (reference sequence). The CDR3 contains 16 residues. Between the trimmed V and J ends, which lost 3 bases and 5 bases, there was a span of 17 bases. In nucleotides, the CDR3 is TGTGCCAGCAGCTTTTCCCGACGAGGGGTCCAAAACATTCAGTACTTC. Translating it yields CASSFSRRGVQNIQYF.

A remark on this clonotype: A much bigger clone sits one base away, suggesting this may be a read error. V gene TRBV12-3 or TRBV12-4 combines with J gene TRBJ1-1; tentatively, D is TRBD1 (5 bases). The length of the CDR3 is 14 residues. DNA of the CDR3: TGTGCCAGCAGTGCGACAGCAATGAACACTGAAGCTTTGTTT. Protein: CASSATAMNTEALF.

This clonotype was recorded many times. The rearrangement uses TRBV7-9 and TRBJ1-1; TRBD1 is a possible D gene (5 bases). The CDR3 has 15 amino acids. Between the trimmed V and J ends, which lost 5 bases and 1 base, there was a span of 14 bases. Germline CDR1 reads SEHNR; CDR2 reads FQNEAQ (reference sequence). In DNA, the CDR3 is TGTGCCAGCAGCCCTATTGGACATACGAACACTGAAGCTTTCTTT. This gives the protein CASSPIGHTNTEAFF.

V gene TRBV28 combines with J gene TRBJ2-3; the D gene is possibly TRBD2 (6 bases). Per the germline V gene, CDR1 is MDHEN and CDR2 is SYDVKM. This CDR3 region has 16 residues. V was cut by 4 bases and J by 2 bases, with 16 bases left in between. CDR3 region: CASSSGGVAATDTQYF. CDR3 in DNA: TGTGCCAGCAGTTCCGGAGGGGTAGCGGCCACAGATACGCAGTATTTT.

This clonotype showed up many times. The CDR3 sequence is CASSVDRANVLTF. DNA of the CDR3: TGTGCCAGCAGCGTAGACCGGGCCAACGTCCTGACTTTC. V and J are TRBV9 and TRBJ2-6; unclear D gene. Germline CDR1 is SGDLS and CDR2 is YYNGEE. V was clipped by 0 bases and J by 5 bases, with 3 bases between them. The CDR3 is 13 amino acids. The variable domain in full, with the rest retrieved from reference TRBV9 and TRBJ2-6, is DSGVTQTPKHLITATGQRVTLRCSPRSGDLSVYWYQQSLDQGLQFLIQYYNGEERAKGNILERFSAQQFPDLHSELNLSSLELGDSALYFCASSVDRANVLTFGAGSRLTVL.

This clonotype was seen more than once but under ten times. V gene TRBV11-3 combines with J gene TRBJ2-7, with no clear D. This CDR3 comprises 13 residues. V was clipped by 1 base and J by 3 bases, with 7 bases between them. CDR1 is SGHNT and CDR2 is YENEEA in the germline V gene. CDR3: CASSLATNYEQYF. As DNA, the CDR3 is TGTGCCAGCAGCTTAGCAACAAACTACGAGCAGTACTTC.